Listed below are T cell receptor beta chains from one sample, sequenced in a study of OX40 agonist ivuxolimab in advanced cancers. Assay: immunoSEQ multiplex PCR; the TCRdb copy retains only in-frame clones and omits some. The table shows approximately 88,000 clones, with around nine tenths occurring only once. The specimen comprised CD4+ or CD8+ T cells sorted from blood, sampled in a trial of the OX40 agonist ivuxolimab. These receptors came from an adult with an advanced solid tumor such as melanoma, head and neck, liver or kidney cancer. CDR3s include the opening cysteine and the closing phenylalanine or tryptophan. Each record gives: J gene, CDR3 length, V gene, CDR3 protein.

TRBJ1-1 15 TRBV5-1 CASSQDGRGNTEAFF
TRBJ1-6 16 TRBV5-5 CASSLYRGLGNSPLHF
TRBJ1-2 12 TRBV30 CSQGRISRGYTF
TRBJ2-7 14 TRBV6-5 CASSYGQGRHEQYF
TRBJ1-1 16 TRBV19 CASSKNNEWMNTEAFF
TRBJ2-6 14 TRBV7-8 CASSPDLGANVLTF
TRBJ1-2 14 TRBV7-9 CASSLAGRGYGYTF
TRBJ1-5 14 TRBV6-1 CASSERTGNQPQHF
TRBJ2-5 16 TRBV15 CATSHDWRKGQETQYF
TRBJ1-1 20 TRBV10-1 CASSPQTLWGQGAPRTEAFF
TRBJ2-7 13 TRBV6-1 CASSRDRTYEQYF
TRBJ2-2 13 TRBV5-1 CASSTQGTGELFF
TRBJ2-2 15 TRBV15 CATSRGDLTTGELFF
TRBJ1-1 15 TRBV5-5 CASSSLGQGGTEAFF
TRBJ2-1 16 TRBV11-3 CASSLGQRGGLNEQFF
TRBJ2-3 12 TRBV2 CASSEAGTRRYF
TRBJ2-3 14 TRBV6-6 CASSTTSIPDTQYF
TRBJ2-1 14 TRBV14 CASKMQAGSNEQFF
TRBJ1-1 13 TRBV19 CASGPRGRTEAFF
TRBJ1-1 12 TRBV27 CASSSLDRATFF
TRBJ2-1 14 TRBV7-2 CASSPRTGYNEQFF
TRBJ1-4 15 TRBV13 CASSSYRGEDEKLFF
TRBJ2-1 17 TRBV5-1 CASSVRERRDSPNEQFF